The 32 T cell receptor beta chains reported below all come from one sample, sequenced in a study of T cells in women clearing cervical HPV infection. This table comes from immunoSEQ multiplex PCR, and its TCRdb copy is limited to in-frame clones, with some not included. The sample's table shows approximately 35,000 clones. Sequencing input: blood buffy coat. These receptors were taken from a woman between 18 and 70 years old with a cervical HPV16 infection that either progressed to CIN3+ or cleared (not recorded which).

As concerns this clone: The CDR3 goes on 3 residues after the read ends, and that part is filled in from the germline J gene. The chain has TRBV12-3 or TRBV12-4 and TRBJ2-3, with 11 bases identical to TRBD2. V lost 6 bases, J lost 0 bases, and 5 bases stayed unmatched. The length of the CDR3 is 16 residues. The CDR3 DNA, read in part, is TGTGCCAGCAGCCGTACTAGCGGGGGAAGCACAGATACG. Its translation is CASSRTSGGSTDT. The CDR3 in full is CASSRTSGGSTDTQYF.

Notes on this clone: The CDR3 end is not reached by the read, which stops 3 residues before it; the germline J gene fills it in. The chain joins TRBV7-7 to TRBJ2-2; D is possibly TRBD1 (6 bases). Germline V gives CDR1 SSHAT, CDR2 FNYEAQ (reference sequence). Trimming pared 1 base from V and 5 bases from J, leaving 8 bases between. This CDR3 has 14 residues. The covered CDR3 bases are TGTGCCAGCAGCTTAGTAGACAGGACCGGGGAG. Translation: CASSLVDRTGE. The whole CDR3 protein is CASSLVDRTGELFF.

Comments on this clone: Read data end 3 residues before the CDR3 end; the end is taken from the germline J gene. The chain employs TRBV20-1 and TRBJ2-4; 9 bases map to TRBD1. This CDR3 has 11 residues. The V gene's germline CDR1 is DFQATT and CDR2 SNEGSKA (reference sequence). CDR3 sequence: CSALDRGRQYF. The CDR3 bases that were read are TGCAGTGCTCTGGACAGGGGACGT.

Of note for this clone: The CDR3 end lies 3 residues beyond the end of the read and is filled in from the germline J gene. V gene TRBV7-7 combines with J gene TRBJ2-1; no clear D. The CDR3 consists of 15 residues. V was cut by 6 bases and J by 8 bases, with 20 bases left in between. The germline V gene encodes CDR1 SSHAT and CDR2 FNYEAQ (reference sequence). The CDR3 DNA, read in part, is TGTGCCAGCAGAGTCGGCGGTCTAGAGAACCATGAG. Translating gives CASRVGGLENHE. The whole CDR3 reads CASRVGGLENHEQFF.

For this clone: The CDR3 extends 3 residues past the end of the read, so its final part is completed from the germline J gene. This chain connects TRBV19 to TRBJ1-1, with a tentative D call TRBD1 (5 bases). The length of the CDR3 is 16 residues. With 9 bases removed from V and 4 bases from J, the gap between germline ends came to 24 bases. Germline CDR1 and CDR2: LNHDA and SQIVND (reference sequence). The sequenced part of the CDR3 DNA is TGTGCCAGCAAATCCCCCAGGGTGGGTAGGGGCACTGAA. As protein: CASKSPRVGRGTE. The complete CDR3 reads CASKSPRVGRGTEAFF.

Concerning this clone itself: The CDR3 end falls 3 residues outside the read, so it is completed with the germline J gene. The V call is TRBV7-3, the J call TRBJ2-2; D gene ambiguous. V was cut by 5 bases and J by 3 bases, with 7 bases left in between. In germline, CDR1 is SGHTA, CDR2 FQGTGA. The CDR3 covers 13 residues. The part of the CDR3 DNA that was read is TGTGCCAGCAGCATCCACTACACCGGGGAG. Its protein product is CASSIHYTGE. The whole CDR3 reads CASSIHYTGELFF.

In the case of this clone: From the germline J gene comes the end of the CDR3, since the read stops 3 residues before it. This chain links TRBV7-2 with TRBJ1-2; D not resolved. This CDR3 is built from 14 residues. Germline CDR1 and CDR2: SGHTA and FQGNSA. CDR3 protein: CASSMRTSRYDYTF. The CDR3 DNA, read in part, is TGTGCCAGCAGCATGCGGACTAGTCGGTACGAC. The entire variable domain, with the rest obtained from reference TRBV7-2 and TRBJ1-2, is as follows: GAGVSQSPSNKVTEKGKDVELRCDPISGHTALYWYRQSLGQGLEFLIYFQGNSAPDKSGLPSDRFSAERTGGSVSTLTIQRTQQEDSAVYLCASSMRTSRYDYTFGSGTRLTVV.

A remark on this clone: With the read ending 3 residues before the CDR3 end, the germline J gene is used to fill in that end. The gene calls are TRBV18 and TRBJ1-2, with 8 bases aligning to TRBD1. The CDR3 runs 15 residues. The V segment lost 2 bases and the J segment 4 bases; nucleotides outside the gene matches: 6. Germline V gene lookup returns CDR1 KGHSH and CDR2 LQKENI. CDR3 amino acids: CASSPRDRSPYGYTF. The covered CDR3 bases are TGTGCCAGCTCACCAAGGGACAGGAGCCCCTATGGC. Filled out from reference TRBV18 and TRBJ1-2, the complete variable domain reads NAGVMQNPRHLVRRRGQEARLRCSPMKGHSHVYWYRQLPEEGLKFMVYLQKENIIDESGMPKERFSAEFPKEGPSILRIQQVVRGDSAAYFCASSPRDRSPYGYTFGSGTRLTVV.

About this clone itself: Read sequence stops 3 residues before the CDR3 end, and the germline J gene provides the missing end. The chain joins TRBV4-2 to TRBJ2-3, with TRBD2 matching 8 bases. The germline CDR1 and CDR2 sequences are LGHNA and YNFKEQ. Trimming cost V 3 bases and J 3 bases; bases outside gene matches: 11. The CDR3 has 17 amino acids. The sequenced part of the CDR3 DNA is TGTGCCAGCAGCCAGGGCCGGGGGGGCGGGAGAACAGATACG. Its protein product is CASSQGRGGGRTDT. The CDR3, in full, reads CASSQGRGGGRTDTQYF.

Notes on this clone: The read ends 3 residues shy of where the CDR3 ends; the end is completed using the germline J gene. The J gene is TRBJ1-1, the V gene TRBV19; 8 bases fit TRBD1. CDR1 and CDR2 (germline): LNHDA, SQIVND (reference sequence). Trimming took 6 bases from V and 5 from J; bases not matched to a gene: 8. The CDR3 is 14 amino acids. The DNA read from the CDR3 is TGTGCCAGTAGGGTGACAGGGGTTTGGACTGAA. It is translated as CASRVTGVWTE. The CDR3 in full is CASRVTGVWTEAFF.

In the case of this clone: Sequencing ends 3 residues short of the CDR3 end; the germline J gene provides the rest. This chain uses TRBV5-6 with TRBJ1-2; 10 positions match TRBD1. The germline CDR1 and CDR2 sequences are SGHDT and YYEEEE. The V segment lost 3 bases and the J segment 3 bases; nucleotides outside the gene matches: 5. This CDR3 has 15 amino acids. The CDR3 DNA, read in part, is TGTGCCAGCAGCTCCGGACAGGGGGATGACTATGGC. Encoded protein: CASSSGQGDDYG. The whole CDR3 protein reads CASSSGQGDDYGYTF.

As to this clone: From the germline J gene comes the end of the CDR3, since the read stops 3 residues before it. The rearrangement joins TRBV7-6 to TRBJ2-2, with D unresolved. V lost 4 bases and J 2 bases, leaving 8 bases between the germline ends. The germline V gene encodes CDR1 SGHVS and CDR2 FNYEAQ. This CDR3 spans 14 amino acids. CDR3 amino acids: CASSSFSNTGELFF. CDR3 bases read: TGTGCCAGCAGCTCCTTCAGTAACACCGGGGAG.

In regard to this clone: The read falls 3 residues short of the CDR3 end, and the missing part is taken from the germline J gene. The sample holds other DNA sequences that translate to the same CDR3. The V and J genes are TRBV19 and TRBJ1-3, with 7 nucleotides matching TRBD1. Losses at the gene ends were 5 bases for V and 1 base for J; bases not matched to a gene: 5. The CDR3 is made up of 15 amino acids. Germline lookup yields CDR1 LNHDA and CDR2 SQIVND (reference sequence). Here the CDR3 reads CASSWPTGSGNTIYF. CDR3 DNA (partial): TGTGCCAGTAGTTGGCCGACAGGGTCTGGAAACACC.

The CDR3 reads CSVGPSPDGFWRGGPHGYTF. The CDR3 bases that were read are TGCAGCGTTGGCCCCAGCCCAGACGGTTTCTGGCGAGGGGGACCTCATGGC. The V and J genes are TRBV29-1 and TRBJ1-2; D perhaps matches TRBD1 (6 bases). The CDR3 end falls 3 residues outside the read, so it is completed with the germline J gene. This CDR3 is 20 amino acids long. V lost 4 bases and J 6 bases, leaving 36 bases between the germline ends. CDR1 SQVTM and CDR2 ANQGSEA come from the germline V gene.

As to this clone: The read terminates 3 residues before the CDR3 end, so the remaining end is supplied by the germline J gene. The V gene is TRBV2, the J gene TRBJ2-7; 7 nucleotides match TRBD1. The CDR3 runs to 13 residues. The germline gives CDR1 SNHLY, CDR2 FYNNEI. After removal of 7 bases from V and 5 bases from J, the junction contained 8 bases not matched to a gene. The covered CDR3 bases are TGTGCCAGCAAGCGACAGGGTAGCGACGAG. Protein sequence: CASKRQGSDE. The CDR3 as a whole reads CASKRQGSDEQYF.

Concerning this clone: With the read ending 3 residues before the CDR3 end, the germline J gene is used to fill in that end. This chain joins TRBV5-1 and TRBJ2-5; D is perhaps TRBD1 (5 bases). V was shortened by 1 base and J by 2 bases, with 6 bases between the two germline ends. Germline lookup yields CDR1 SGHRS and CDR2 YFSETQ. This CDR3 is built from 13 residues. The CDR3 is CASSLQGQETQYF. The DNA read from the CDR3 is TGCGCCAGCAGCTTGCAGGGACAAGAGACC.

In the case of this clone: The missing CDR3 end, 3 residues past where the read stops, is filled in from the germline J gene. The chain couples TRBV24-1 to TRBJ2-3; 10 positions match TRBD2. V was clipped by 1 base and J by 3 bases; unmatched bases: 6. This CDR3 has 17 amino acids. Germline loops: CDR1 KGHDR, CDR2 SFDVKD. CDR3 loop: CATSDLGASGGTDTQYF. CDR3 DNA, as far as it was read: TGTGCCACCAGTGATTTAGGGGCTAGCGGGGGAACAGATACG.

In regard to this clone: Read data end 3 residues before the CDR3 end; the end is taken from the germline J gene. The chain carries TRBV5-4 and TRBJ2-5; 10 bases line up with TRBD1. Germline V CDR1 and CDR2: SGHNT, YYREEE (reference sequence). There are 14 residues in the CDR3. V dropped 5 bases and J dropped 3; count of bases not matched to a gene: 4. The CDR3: CASSPGTGEETQYF. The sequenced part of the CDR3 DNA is TGTGCCAGCAGTCCCGGGACAGGGGAAGAGACC.

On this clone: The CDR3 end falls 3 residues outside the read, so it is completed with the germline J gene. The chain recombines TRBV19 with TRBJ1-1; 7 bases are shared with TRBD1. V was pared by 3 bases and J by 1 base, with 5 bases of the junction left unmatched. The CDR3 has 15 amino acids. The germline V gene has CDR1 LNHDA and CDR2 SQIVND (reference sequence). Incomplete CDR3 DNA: TGTGCCAGTAGTATGGGTACAGGGGCGAACACTGAA. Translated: CASSMGTGANTE. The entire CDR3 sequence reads CASSMGTGANTEAFF.

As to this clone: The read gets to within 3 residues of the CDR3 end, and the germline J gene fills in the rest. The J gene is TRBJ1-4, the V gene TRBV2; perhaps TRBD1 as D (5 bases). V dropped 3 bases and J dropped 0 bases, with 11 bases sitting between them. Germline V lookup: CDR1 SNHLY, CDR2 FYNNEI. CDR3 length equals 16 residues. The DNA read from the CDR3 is TGTGCCAGCAGTGATTCGGGGGTCACAACTAATGAAAAA. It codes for CASSDSGVTTNEK. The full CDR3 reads CASSDSGVTTNEKLFF.

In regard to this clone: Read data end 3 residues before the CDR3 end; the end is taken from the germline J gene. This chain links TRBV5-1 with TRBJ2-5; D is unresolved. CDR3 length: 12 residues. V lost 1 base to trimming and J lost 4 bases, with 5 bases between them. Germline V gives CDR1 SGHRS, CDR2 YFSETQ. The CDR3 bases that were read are TGCGCCAGCAGCTTGTCCGGAGAGACC. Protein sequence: CASSLSGET. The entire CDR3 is CASSLSGETQYF. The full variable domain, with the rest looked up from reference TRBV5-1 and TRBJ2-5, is KAGVTQTPRYLIKTRGQQVTLSCSPISGHRSVSWYQQTPGQGLQFLFEYFSETQRNKGNFPGRFSGRQFSNSRSEMNVSTLELGDSALYLCASSLSGETQYFGPGTRLLVL.

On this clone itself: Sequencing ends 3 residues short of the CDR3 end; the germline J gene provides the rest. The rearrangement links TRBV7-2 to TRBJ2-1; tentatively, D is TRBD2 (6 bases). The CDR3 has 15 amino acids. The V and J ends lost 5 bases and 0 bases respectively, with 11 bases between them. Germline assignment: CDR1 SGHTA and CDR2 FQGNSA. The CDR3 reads CASSPVGGSYNEQFF. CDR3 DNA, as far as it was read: TGTGCCAGCAGCCCCGTGGGGGGCTCCTACAATGAG. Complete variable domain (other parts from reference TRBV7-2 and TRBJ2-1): GAGVSQSPSNKVTEKGKDVELRCDPISGHTALYWYRQSLGQGLEFLIYFQGNSAPDKSGLPSDRFSAERTGGSVSTLTIQRTQQEDSAVYLCASSPVGGSYNEQFFGPGTRLTVL.

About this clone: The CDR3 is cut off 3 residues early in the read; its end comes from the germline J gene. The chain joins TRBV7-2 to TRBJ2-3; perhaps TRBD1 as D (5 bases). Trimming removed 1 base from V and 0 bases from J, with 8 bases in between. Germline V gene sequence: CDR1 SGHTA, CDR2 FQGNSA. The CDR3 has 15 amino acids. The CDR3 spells CASSLGTTSTDTQYF. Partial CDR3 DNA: TGTGCCAGCAGCTTAGGGACAACTAGCACAGATACG.

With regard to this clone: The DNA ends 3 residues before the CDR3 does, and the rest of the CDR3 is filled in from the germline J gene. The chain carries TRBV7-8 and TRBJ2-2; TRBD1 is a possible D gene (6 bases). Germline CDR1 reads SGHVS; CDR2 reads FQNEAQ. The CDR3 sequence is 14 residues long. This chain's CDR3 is CASSLGTANEKLFF. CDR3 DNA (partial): TGTGCCAGCAGCTTAGGGACAGCTAATGAAAAG. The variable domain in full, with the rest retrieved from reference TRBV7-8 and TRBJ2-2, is GAGVSQSPRYKVAKRGQDVALRCDPISGHVSLFWYQQALGQGPEFLTYFQNEAQLDKSGLPSDRFFAERPEGSVSTLKIQRTQQEDSAVYLCASSLGTANEKLFFGEGSRLTVL.

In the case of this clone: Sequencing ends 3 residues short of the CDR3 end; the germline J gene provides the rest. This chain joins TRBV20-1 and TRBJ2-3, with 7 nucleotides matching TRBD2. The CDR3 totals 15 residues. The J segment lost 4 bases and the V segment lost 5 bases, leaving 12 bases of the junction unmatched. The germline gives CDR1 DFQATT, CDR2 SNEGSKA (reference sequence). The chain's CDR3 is CSAGVAGLPPDTQYF. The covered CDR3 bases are TGCAGTGCTGGAGTAGCGGGCCTACCCCCAGATACG.

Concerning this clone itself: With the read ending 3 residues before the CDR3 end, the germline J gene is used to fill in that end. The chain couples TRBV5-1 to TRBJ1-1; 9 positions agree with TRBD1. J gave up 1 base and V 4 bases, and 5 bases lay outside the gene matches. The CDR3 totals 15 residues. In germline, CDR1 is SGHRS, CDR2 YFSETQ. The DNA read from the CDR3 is TGCGCCAGCAGCGGAACAGGGGGCTCGAACACTGAA. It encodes CASSGTGGSNTE. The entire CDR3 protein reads CASSGTGGSNTEAFF.

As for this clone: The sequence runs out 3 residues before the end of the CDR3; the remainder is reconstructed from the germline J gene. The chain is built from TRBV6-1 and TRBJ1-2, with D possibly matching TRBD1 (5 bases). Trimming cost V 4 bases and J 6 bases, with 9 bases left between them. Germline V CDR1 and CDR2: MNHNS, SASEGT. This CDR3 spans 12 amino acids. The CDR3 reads CASSARGDGYTF. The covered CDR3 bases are TGTGCCAGCAGTGCCCGAGGGGATGGC.

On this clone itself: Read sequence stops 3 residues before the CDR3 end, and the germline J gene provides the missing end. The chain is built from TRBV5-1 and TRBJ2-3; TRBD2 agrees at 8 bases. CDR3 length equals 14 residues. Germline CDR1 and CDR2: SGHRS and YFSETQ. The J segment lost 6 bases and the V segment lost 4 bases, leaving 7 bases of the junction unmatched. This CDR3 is CASSPSGGGDTQYF. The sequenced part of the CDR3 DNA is TGCGCCAGCAGCCCCAGCGGGGGTGGGGATACG.

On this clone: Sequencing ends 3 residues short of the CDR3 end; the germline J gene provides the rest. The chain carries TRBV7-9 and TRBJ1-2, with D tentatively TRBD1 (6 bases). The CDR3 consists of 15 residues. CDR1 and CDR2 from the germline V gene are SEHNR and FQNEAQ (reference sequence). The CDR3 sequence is CASSHSGLGDNDYTF. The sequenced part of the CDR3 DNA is TGTGCCAGCAGCCACAGCGGATTGGGGGACAATGAC.

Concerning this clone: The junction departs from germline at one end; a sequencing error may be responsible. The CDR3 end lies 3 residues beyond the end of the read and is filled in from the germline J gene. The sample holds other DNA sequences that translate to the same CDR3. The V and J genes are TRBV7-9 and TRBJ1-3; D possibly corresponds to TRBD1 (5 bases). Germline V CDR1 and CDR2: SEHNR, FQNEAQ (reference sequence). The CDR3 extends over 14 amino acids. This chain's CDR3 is CASSAQGTGNTIYF. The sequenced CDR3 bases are TGTGCCAGCAGCGCGCAGGGAACTGGAAACACA.

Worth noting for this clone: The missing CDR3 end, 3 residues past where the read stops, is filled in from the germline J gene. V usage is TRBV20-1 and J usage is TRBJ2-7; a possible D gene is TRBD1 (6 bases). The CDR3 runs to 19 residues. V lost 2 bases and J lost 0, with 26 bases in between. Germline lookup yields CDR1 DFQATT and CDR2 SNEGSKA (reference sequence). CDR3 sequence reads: CSARFRRTAKEFNSYEQYF. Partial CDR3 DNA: TGCAGTGCTAGATTCAGGCGGACAGCAAAAGAATTCAACTCCTACGAG.

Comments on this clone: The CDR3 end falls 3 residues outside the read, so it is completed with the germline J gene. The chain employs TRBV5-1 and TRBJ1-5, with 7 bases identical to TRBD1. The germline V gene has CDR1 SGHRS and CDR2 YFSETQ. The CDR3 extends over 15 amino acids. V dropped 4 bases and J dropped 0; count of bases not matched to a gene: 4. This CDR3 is CASSTQGLSNQPQHF. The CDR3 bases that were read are TGCGCCAGCAGCACACAGGGGCTTAGCAATCAGCCC.